The 6 T cell receptor beta chains below were found in one sample sequenced in a study of blood T cell repertoires in COVID-19. The protocol was immunoSEQ multiplex PCR, while the TCRdb copy is restricted to in-frame clones and leaves out a portion. Of 200,000 to 250,000 clones detected, 88% appear once; the ten largest clones hold roughly 14%. The sequencing sample was made of PBMCs or T cells enriched from blood (not recorded which). These receptors were taken from a woman in her fifties or sixties with acute COVID-19.

The CDR3 DNA sequence: TGCAGCGCAGTCCCGGGACTAGCGGGAGGACTTTTTGGCTCCTACGAGCAGTACTTC. Translated: CSAVPGLAGGLFGSYEQYF. V is TRBV29-1 and J is TRBJ2-7; 15 nucleotides agree with TRBD2. The CDR3 is 19 amino acids. Germline V gives CDR1 SQVTM, CDR2 ANQGSEA. Trimming took 7 bases from V and 0 from J; bases not matched to a gene: 16.

This chain connects TRBV5-8 to TRBJ2-7; a weak D match, TRBD1 (6 bases). Trimming took 6 bases from V and 2 from J, leaving 15 bases between them. This CDR3 comprises 14 residues. From germline, CDR1 is SGHTS and CDR2 YDEGEE. The CDR3, as DNA: TGTGCCAGCACCCGAGACAGGTTTCCCTACGAGCAGTACTTC. It encodes CASTRDRFPYEQYF.

The J gene is TRBJ2-7, the V gene TRBV27; 15 bases agree with TRBD2. The CDR3 runs 16 residues. Losses at the gene ends were 3 bases for V and 5 bases for J; bases not matched to a gene: 5. Germline lookup yields CDR1 MNHEY and CDR2 SMNVEV (reference sequence). The CDR3 region is CASSFGLAGGPNEQYF. CDR3 nucleotides: TGTGCCAGCAGTTTTGGACTAGCGGGAGGGCCAAACGAGCAGTACTTC.

This clone is a singleton in its sample. The chain carries TRBV28 and TRBJ2-5; 9 bases match TRBD1. The CDR3 totals 16 residues. Per germline, CDR1 MDHEN and CDR2 SYDVKM. J gave up 7 bases and V 5 bases, and 14 bases lay outside the gene matches. The DNA for the CDR3 is TGTGCCAGCAGTCGGACAGGGGACCCGGCCGGAGTGACCCAGTACTTC. Its protein product is CASSRTGDPAGVTQYF. The whole variable domain, filled in from reference TRBV28 and TRBJ2-5, reads DVKVTQSSRYLVKRTGEKVFLECVQDMDHENMFWYRQDPGLGLRLIYFSYDVKMKEKGDIPEGYSVSREKKERFSLILESASTNQTSMYLCASSRTGDPAGVTQYFGPGTRLLVL.

The chain is built from TRBV11-2 and TRBJ1-3; a weak D match, TRBD1 (5 bases). Germline V gene data show CDR1 as SGHAT and CDR2 as FQNNGV. The CDR3 spans 16 residues. The V end was cut by 7 bases, the J end by 0 bases, with 16 bases between. The CDR3 nucleotides read TGTGCCAGCACCACTTACAGGACCCCCTCTGGAAACACCATATATTTT. This sequence encodes CASTTYRTPSGNTIYF.

J is TRBJ1-4 and V is TRBV6-5, with TRBD1 identical over 10 bases. V was clipped by 4 bases and J by 2 bases; unmatched bases: 4. In germline, CDR1 is MNHEY, CDR2 SVGAGI. The CDR3 runs to 16 residues. CDR3 nucleotides: TGTGCCAGCAGTTTGGACAGGGGGGTGACTAATGAAAAACTGTTTTTT. It yields the protein CASSLDRGVTNEKLFF.